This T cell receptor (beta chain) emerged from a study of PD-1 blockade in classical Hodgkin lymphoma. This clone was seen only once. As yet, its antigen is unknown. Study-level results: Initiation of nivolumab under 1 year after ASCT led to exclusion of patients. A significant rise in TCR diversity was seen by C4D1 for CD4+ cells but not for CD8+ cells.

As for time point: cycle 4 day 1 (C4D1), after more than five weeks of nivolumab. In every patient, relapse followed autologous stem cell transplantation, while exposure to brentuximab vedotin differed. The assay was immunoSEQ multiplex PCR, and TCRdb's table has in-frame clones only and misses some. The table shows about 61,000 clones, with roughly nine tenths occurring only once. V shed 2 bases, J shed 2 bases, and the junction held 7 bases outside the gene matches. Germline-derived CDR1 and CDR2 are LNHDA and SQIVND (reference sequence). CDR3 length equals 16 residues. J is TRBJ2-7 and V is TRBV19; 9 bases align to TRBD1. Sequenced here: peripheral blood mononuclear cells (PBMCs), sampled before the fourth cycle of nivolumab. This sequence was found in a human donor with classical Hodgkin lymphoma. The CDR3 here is CASSIRGDRDTYEQYF. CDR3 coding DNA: TGTGCCAGTAGTATAAGGGGGGACAGGGACACCTACGAGCAGTACTTC. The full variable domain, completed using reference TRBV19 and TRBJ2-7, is DGGITQSPKYLFRKEGQNVTLSCEQNLNHDAMYWYRQDPGQGLRLIYYSQIVNDFQKGDIAEGYSVSREKKESFPLTVTSAQKNPTAFYLCASSIRGDRDTYEQYFGPGTRLTVT.